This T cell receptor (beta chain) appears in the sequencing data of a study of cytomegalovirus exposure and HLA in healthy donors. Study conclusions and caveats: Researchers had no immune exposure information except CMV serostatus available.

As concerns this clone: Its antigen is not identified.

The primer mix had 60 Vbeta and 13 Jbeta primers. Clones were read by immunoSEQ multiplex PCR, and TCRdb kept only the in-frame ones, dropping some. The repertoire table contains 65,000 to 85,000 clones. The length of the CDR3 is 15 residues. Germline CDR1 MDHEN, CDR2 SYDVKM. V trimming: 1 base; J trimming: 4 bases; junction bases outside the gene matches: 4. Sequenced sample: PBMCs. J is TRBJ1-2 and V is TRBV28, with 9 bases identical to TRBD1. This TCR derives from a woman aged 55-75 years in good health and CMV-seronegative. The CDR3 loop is CASSLSGQGAYGYTF. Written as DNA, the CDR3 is TGTGCCAGCAGTTTATCGGGACAGGGTGCCTATGGCTACACCTTC.